These 14 T cell receptor beta chains were all obtained from the same sample, sequenced in a study of T cells in tumors after PD-1 blockade (dated by TCRdb to the late 2010s). The time point label, read with the paper, signifies: before anti-PD-1 therapy. The method was the immunoSEQ multiplex PCR assay. Held by TCRdb, this immuneACCESS table contains in-frame sequences only and omits some clones. Under half of the omission traces to an unresolved V gene where checked; the cause of the rest is unknown. This sample lists a few thousand clones; nearly 70% were detected once. The ten largest clonotypes hold roughly 13% of the sample. Sequences were derived from tumor tissue, sampled before anti-PD-1 treatment. These receptors originate from a human donor with basal cell carcinoma.

The chain uses TRBV30 and TRBJ2-5, with 8 bases identical to TRBD1. J was trimmed by 6 bases and V by 0 bases; bases with no gene match: 9. Germline CDR1 is GTSNPN and CDR2 is SVGIG (reference sequence). This CDR3 is 15 amino acids long. The CDR3 nucleotides are TGTGCCTGGAGTGTCCCCAGGGGGCCTCAAAAGACCCAGTACTTC. It translates to CAWSVPRGPQKTQYF. The full variable domain, its missing parts supplied by reference TRBV30 and TRBJ2-5, is SQTIHQWPATLVQPVGSPLSLECTVEGTSNPNLYWYRQAAGRGLQLLFYSVGIGQISSEVPQNLSASRPQDRQFILSSKKLLLSDSGFYLCAWSVPRGPQKTQYFGPGTRLLVL.

V is TRBV9 and J is TRBJ2-3; D perhaps matches TRBD2 (5 bases). Germline assignment: CDR1 SGDLS and CDR2 YYNGEE. The V gene lost 2 bases and the J gene lost 1 base, with 8 bases spanning the gap. CDR3 length equals 14 residues. The CDR3 here is CASSVEGGTDTQYF. In DNA form, the CDR3 reads TGTGCCAGCAGCGTCGAGGGAGGCACAGATACGCAGTATTTT.

The chain links TRBV12-3 or TRBV12-4 to TRBJ1-1, with D hard to call. V shed 5 bases and J shed 0 bases, with 7 bases lying between them. The CDR3 is 13 residues long. The CDR3 coding sequence is TGTGCCAGCAGTCCAGAAATGAACACTGAAGCTTTCTTT. Its protein is CASSPEMNTEAFF.

DNA for the CDR3: TGTGCCAGCAGTGAGTGGAATGAGCAGTTCTTC. This encodes CASSEWNEQFF. This chain joins TRBV12-3 or TRBV12-4 and TRBJ2-1; D gene unclear. V shed 5 bases and J shed 7 bases, with 6 bases lying between them. This CDR3 is built from 11 residues.

Details on this clone: One junction end disagrees with the germline gene, perhaps due to a read error. This chain uses TRBV5-6 with TRBJ1-2; D is ambiguous. Germline CDR1 and CDR2: SGHDT and YYEEEE. This CDR3 has 15 residues. CDR3 region: CASSFGRGPTYDYTF. The CDR3 DNA follows: TGTGCCAGCAGCTTTGGTCGAGGGCCAACCTATGACTACACCTTC.

This clone was seen only once. The chain links TRBV5-8 to TRBJ1-2; 9 positions match TRBD1. V shed 1 base and J 3 bases; nucleotides not matched to a gene: 7. This CDR3 has 16 amino acids. The V gene's germline CDR1 is SGHTS and CDR2 YDEGEE. The CDR3: CASSLKGQGAYYGYTF. The CDR3 nucleotides read TGTGCCAGCAGCTTGAAGGGACAGGGAGCGTACTATGGCTACACCTTC. The whole variable domain, filled in from reference TRBV5-8 and TRBJ1-2, reads EAGVTQSPTHLIKTRGQQATLRCSPISGHTSVYWYQQALGLGLQFLLWYDEGEERNRGNFPPRFSGRQFPNYSSELNVNALELEDSALYLCASSLKGQGAYYGYTFGSGTRLTVV.

The chain joins TRBV9 to TRBJ1-4; maybe TRBD1 (6 bases). The germline V gene has CDR1 SGDLS and CDR2 YYNGEE. Trimming removed 3 bases at V and 0 bases at J, with 6 bases between. This CDR3 has 14 residues. The CDR3 coding sequence is TGTGCCAGCAGCGAGGGGGCAACTAATGAAAAACTGTTTTTT. It yields the protein CASSEGATNEKLFF.

The gene calls are TRBV6-5 and TRBJ1-5, with D uncertain. The germline V gene has CDR1 MNHEY and CDR2 SVGAGI. V was cut by 0 bases and J by 4 bases, with 4 bases left in between. CDR3 length equals 13 residues. The CDR3 DNA follows: TGTGCCAGCAGTTACTCCTGGAATCAGCCCCAGCATTTT. Translating gives CASSYSWNQPQHF.

The chain is built from TRBV6-2 or TRBV6-3 and TRBJ1-2; a weak D match, TRBD1 (6 bases). This CDR3 is built from 12 residues. Between the trimmed V and J ends, which lost 4 bases and 8 bases, there was a span of 11 bases. CDR1 and CDR2 from the germline V gene are MNHEY and SVGEGT. Here the CDR3 reads CASSLTGKGYTF. Here the CDR3 DNA reads TGTGCCAGCAGTTTAACAGGGAAAGGCTACACCTTC.

This chain connects TRBV10-2 to TRBJ2-7; TRBD1 matches 7 bases. CDR3 size: 13 residues. Trimming removed 6 bases from V and 2 bases from J; junction bases left unmatched: 4. Per germline, CDR1 WSHSY and CDR2 SAAADI. CDR3 coding DNA: TGCGCCAGCAGGGGGACAGCTACCTACGAGCAGTACTTC. Amino acids: CASRGTATYEQYF.

The chain uses TRBV7-2 and TRBJ1-1; D possibly corresponds to TRBD1 (5 bases). V lost 5 bases to trimming and J lost 1 base, with 11 bases between them. CDR3 length: 14 amino acids. The germline gives CDR1 SGHTA, CDR2 FQGNSA. The CDR3 protein is CASSHRIKNTEAFF. CDR3 bases: TGTGCCAGCAGCCACAGGATAAAGAACACTGAAGCTTTCTTT.

This chain uses TRBV5-4 with TRBJ2-7; the match to TRBD1 covers 11 bases. The CDR3 has 15 amino acids. J gave up 4 bases and V 3 bases, and 6 bases lay outside the gene matches. Germline CDR1 and CDR2: SGHNT and YYREEE (reference sequence). The CDR3 coding sequence is TGTGCCAGCAGCTCGGACAGGGGGCTTGGATACGAGCAGTACTTC. Protein sequence: CASSSDRGLGYEQYF.

Here the CDR3 reads CASKRQETQYF. Written as DNA, the CDR3 is TGTGCCAGCAAAAGGCAAGAGACCCAGTACTTC. The rearrangement joins TRBV28 to TRBJ2-5; D is ambiguous. Germline CDR1 reads MDHEN; CDR2 reads SYDVKM. V lost 7 bases and J 2 bases, leaving 5 bases between the germline ends. This CDR3 has 11 amino acids.

The chain links TRBV20-1 to TRBJ1-6; no definite D call. The CDR3 runs 13 residues. Trimming removed 3 bases from V and 8 bases from J, with 11 bases in between. Germline loops: CDR1 DFQATT, CDR2 SNEGSKA (reference sequence). The CDR3 region has the DNA TGCAGTGCTAGTCTGTCATCGGATTCACCCCTCCACTTT. Translated, it gives CSASLSSDSPLHF.